One TCR beta chain is described in this entry. Its antigen is undetermined. This sample is part of a study of T cell responses to AZD1222 COVID-19 vaccine. Looking at the study overall: Second doses that came at about 4 or about 12 weeks were put together.

The protocol was immunoSEQ multiplex PCR, while the TCRdb copy is restricted to in-frame clones and leaves out a portion. The sample includes 52,000 or so clones, approximately 88% of them seen just once. Overall study results and limits: Baseline serostatus was positive in only six AZD1222 recipients. Spike was spanned by vaccine-associated CD4 TCRs, which were dominant at 160-218 and 743-854. The study reported that nearly half of spike-specific TCRs target unmutated variant regions.

There are 20 residues in the CDR3. Germline CDR1 is SGHDN and CDR2 is FVKESK. J lost 3 bases, V lost 0 bases, and 16 bases had no gene match. Source: peripheral blood, taken on day 0 of AZD1222 vaccination. V and J are TRBV14 and TRBJ2-7, with 11 bases lining up with TRBD2. This TCR was recovered from an adult in good health. In DNA form, the CDR3 reads TGTGCCAGCAGCCAAGATTGGAGTAGCGGGAGGGCCGGGCCTTTCTACGAGCAGTACTTC. This codes for CASSQDWSSGRAGPFYEQYF.